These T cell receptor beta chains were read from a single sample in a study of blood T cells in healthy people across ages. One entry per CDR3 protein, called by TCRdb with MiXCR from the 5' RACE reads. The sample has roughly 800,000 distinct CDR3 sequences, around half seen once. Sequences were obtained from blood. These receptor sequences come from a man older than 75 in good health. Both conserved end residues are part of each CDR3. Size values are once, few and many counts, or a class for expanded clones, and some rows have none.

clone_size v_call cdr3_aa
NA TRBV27 CASSGQGDNSPLHF
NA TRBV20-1 CSAGGGLETQYF
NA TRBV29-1 CSAKGPQGSHEQYF
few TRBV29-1 CSALDITNYGYTF
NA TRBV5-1 CASSGSGTTYNEQFF
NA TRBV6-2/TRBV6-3 CASSYSPRWTGGLNQPQHF
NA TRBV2 CASSGETVYGYTF
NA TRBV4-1 CASSQAAMKKSYEQYF
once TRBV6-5 CASSRSGGVNTEAFF
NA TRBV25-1 CASSHETGVGNTIYF
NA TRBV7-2 CASSAGDRANYGYTF
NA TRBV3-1 CASSQEGSDEQFF
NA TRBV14 CASSQDIGYGYTF
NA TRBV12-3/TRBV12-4 CASSFGTSGRSHTGELFF
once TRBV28 CASRLSTGSTDTQYF
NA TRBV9 CASSVGSLPRELFF
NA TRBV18 CASSEGPDYGYTF
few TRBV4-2 CASSQDPGVGELFF
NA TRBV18 CASSPLYSDKETQYF
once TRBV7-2 CASSPNGRDYEQYF
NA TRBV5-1 CASSPLQTGTGELFF
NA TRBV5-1 CAGTLGGRYAYF
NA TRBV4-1 CASSQRLGRPQEKLFF
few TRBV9 CASSGGLATTYEQYF
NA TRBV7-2 CASSLSAGGGNTDTQYF
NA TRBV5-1 CASSLAPGTGAYEQYF
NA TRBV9 CASSGTGVSYNSPLHF
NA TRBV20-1 CSAPSAEGYEQYF
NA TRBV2 CASSDVGFDVRTDTQYF
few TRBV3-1 CASSPRGRTQETQYF
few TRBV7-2 CASSLVVGTPTDTQYF
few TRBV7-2 CASSLGQRDTQYF
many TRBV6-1 CASSERYRGIRYAYF
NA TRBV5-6 CASSLWWLTGNEQFF
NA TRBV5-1 CASSLRDRGLEAFF
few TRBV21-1 CASSKLGSKETQYF
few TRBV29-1 CSAKTSGYNEQFF
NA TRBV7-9 CASSGWGRASGPSYEQYF
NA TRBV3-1 CASSPKKLAWGLREQFF
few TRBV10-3 CATGTGEDYGYTF
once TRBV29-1 CSAEPQQGGHSYNEQFF
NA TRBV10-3 CVSSELDTQYF
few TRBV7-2 CASSPGTRITDTQYF
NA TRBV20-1 CSARGAQGQNYGYTF
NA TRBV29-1 CSVVEGGWGAKNIQYF
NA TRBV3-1 CASSSSGRLTNEQYF
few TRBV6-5 CASSYEWGDSGANVLTF
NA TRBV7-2 CASSHGQGPSEQFF
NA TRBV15 CATSGSKGGQPQHF
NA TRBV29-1 CSVFGVDEKLFF
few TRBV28 CASLAGTDTQYF
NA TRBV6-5 CASTALAGGFYNEQYF
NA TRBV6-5 CASSRGTGSDEQYF
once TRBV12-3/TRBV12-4 CASRRTEAYERYF